This entry lists 4 T cell receptor beta chains sequenced from one sample in a study of CD8+ T cells in alopecia areata. Extracted RNA was reverse transcribed into cDNA, the sequencing template. Using immunoSEQ multiplex PCR, the repertoire was profiled, and TCRdb retains in-frame clones only, with some absent. This sample carries 200,000 to 300,000 clones, none of them present only once. Cutaneous lymph node cells were pooled, and they were sorted using CD4, CD8alpha, NKG2D, NKG2ACE and other markers. Sequencing was performed on CD4+ T cells sorted from a lymph node. These receptor sequences come from a C3H/HeJ mouse with alopecia areata. The MHC haplotype of this mouse line is H2-k.

This clone was picked up a small number of times. Gene names and germline refer to mouse. With the read ending 4 residues before the CDR3 end, the germline J gene is used to fill in that end. The chain links TRBV13-3 to TRBJ2-5, with D possibly being TRBD1 (6 bases). V gave up 1 base and J gave up 2 bases, with 8 bases separating them. The CDR3 has 14 amino acids. Germline V CDR1 and CDR2: NNHDY, SYVADS. CDR3 DNA (partial): TGTGCCAGCAGTGATAGGGGGAGCCAAGAC. It specifies CASSDRGSQD. The CDR3 reads in full as CASSDRGSQDTQYF.

This clone was recorded at least ten times. Genes and germline come from the mouse. CDR3 in amino acids: CASSIEGRTYEQYF. The CDR3 bases that were read are TGTGCCAGCAGTATAGAGGGGAGGACCTAT. This chain joins TRBV19 and TRBJ2-7; D possibly corresponds to TRBD1 (5 bases). Sequencing ends 4 residues short of the CDR3 end; the germline J gene provides the rest. The CDR3 spans 14 residues. V lost 0 bases to trimming and J lost 2 bases, with 9 bases between them. Germline loops: CDR1 FNHDT, CDR2 SITEND (reference sequence). The full variable domain, rest sourced from reference TRBV19 and TRBJ2-7, is GGIITQTPKFLIGQEGQKLTLKCQQNFNHDTMYWYRQDSGKGLRLIYYSITENDLQKGDLSEGYDASREKKSSFSLTVTSAQKNEMAVFLCASSIEGRTYEQYFGPGTRLTVL.

This clone was counted between two and nine times. All gene names here are mouse names. The read comes to an end 4 residues before the CDR3 does, leaving the germline J gene to fill in the end. The rearrangement joins TRBV13-1 to TRBJ2-7; tentatively, D is TRBD1 (5 bases). The germline V gene has CDR1 NSHNY and CDR2 SYGAGN. This CDR3 has 14 residues. Trimming pared 1 base from V and 0 bases from J, leaving 8 bases between. This CDR3 reads CASSDLTDSYEQYF. CDR3 DNA, as far as it was read: TGTGCCAGCAGTGATCTGACAGACTCCTAT.

This clone was found a few times. Mouse gene names and germline throughout. Read sequence stops 3 residues before the CDR3 end, and the germline J gene provides the missing end. The chain joins TRBV13-1 to TRBJ1-6, with D maybe TRBD1 (6 bases). TRBJ1-6 is sorted into the ORF group, with uncertain function. The CDR3 is 15 residues long. V was pared by 3 bases and J by 4 bases, with 11 bases between. CDR1 is NSHNY and CDR2 is SYGAGN in the germline V gene. CDR3 DNA (partial): TGTGCCAGCAGTGGCCGGGACACATATAATTCGCCC. Translation gives CASSGRDTYNSP. The whole CDR3 reads CASSGRDTYNSPLYF.